This T cell receptor beta chain appears in the sequencing data of a study of T-cell memory formation after mild COVID-19. This clonotype was detected a few times. MiXCR, applied by TCRdb to the 5' RACE reads, yields one record per CDR3 protein. Counted here are about 340,000 distinct CDR3 sequences, 20% to 25% occurring once; the ten biggest clones make up about 21%. This TCR was recovered from a man aged 18 to 29 who had mild COVID-19 (a few samples of this study predate the infection). Cell type and time point are not known. The sample comprised PBMCs or a T cell subset sorted from them (not recorded which).

CDR3 coding DNA: TGTGCCAGCAGCTTCGGCGGGTACACAGATACGCAGTATTTT. This encodes CASSFGGYTDTQYF. The chain links TRBV7-3 to TRBJ2-3; possible D gene TRBD2, 5 bases. Germline lookup yields CDR1 SGHTA and CDR2 FQGTGA. Between the trimmed V and J ends, which lost 3 bases and 2 bases, there was a span of 9 bases. The CDR3 has 14 amino acids. The entire variable domain, with the rest obtained from reference TRBV7-3 and TRBJ2-3, is as follows: GAGVSQTPSNKVTEKGKYVELRCDPISGHTALYWYRQSLGQGPEFLIYFQGTGAADDSGLPNDRFFAVRPEGSVSTLKIQRTERGDSAVYLCASSFGGYTDTQYFGPGTRLTVL.